The 24 T cell receptor beta chains below come from one sample, sequenced in a study of neurological immune-mediated disorders. The time point is: longitudinal time-point 2. TCRdb analysed the 5' RACE reads with MiXCR anew, one entry per CDR3 protein. The sample has 80,000 to 100,000 distinct CDR3 sequences; about 5.6% are singletons. The specimen was PBMCs. Receptors originate from a woman aged 60 to 75 with multiple sclerosis.

This clonotype has at least ten counts. CDR3 in DNA: TGTGCCAGCAGGCGAGACAGTTCTGGGGCCAACGTCCTGACTTTC. Amino acid sequence: CASRRDSSGANVLTF. The chain carries TRBV6-5 and TRBJ2-6, with a possible D match to TRBD1 (5 bases). Germline V gene data show CDR1 as MNHEY and CDR2 as SVGAGI. Deletions cut 6 bases from V and 1 base from J, with 10 bases between. The length of the CDR3 is 15 residues.

This clonotype showed up many times. The V call is TRBV20-1, the J call TRBJ1-5; D unclear. This CDR3 spans 12 amino acids. V lost 3 bases and J 6 bases, leaving 9 bases between the germline ends. Germline values: CDR1 DFQATT, CDR2 SNEGSKA (reference sequence). The CDR3 reads CSASPQSQPQHF. The DNA for the CDR3 is TGCAGTGCTAGCCCCCAGAGTCAGCCCCAGCATTTT.

V usage is TRBV2 and J usage is TRBJ2-7, with 9 bases lining up with TRBD1. V lost 4 bases and J lost 2; bases outside the gene matches: 6. The V gene's germline CDR1 is SNHLY and CDR2 FYNNEI. The CDR3 has 15 amino acids. CDR3 sequence reads: CASSAGTGFTYEQYF. CDR3 sequence (DNA): TGTGCCAGCAGTGCCGGGACAGGGTTCACCTACGAGCAGTACTTC.

A remark on this clonotype: A clone one base away is much larger, so this may be a read error. The chain combines TRBV27 with TRBJ2-2; D not certain. The CDR3 consists of 14 residues. Germline V gene sequence: CDR1 MNHEY, CDR2 SMNVEV (reference sequence). CDR3 bases: TGTGCCAGCAGGCGGACCGTTAACACCGAGGAGCTGTTTTTT. It yields the protein CASRRTVNTEELFF.

This clonotype appeared many times. This chain links TRBV20-1 with TRBJ1-4; a weak D match, TRBD1 (5 bases). V dropped 3 bases and J dropped 3 bases, with 17 bases sitting between them. Germline V gives CDR1 DFQATT, CDR2 SNEGSKA (reference sequence). This CDR3 has 16 residues. In DNA form, the CDR3 reads TGCAGTGCTAGCGGAAAAAAGGGGCTCGCTAATGAAAAACTGTTTTTT. This sequence encodes CSASGKKGLANEKLFF.

This clonotype was observed at least ten times. V gene TRBV10-1 combines with J gene TRBJ1-1; D is unresolved. Germline CDR1 and CDR2: WNHNN and SYGVQD (reference sequence). V dropped 6 bases and J dropped 0 bases, with 8 bases sitting between them. CDR3 length: 13 residues. In nucleotides, the CDR3 is TGCGCCAGCAGCCGGAACATGAACACTGAAGCTTTCTTT. Translating gives CASSRNMNTEAFF.

This clonotype has at least ten counts. The chain recombines TRBV5-1 with TRBJ2-3; D remains unclear. V dropped 3 bases and J dropped 2 bases, with 4 bases sitting between them. The CDR3 has 12 amino acids. Germline V gene sequence: CDR1 SGHRS, CDR2 YFSETQ. The CDR3 loop is CASSSVTDTQYF. CDR3 coding DNA: TGCGCCAGCAGCTCCGTCACAGATACGCAGTATTTT.

This clonotype was recorded at least ten times. The CDR3 nucleotides read TGTGCCAGCAGTCCCCCCTACGAGCAGTACTTC. Amino acids: CASSPPYEQYF. The chain has TRBV6-1 and TRBJ2-7; D not certain. The CDR3 extends over 11 amino acids. The V end was cut by 5 bases, the J end by 2 bases, with 4 bases between. Germline CDR1 reads MNHNS; CDR2 reads SASEGT.

Many counts were recorded for this clonotype. The chain has TRBV27 and TRBJ1-6; D is undetermined. V shed 5 bases and J shed 4 bases, with 12 bases lying between them. Germline assignment: CDR1 MNHEY and CDR2 SMNVEV (reference sequence). The CDR3 is 15 amino acids. CDR3 coding DNA: TGTGCCAGCAGTAAACAGACCTTATATAATTCACCCCTCCACTTT. Amino acid sequence: CASSKQTLYNSPLHF.

In this sample, this clonotype turned up many times. The chain uses TRBV29-1 and TRBJ2-2; D is possibly TRBD2 (5 bases). Deletions cut 7 bases from V and 5 bases from J, with 17 bases between. The germline V gene encodes CDR1 SQVTM and CDR2 ANQGSEA. This CDR3 contains 14 residues. The CDR3 coding sequence is TGCAGCGCCGCCCGTCGGACGGGGACCGGGGAGCTGTTTTTT. Its protein product is CSAARRTGTGELFF.

This clonotype came up many times. The chain employs TRBV2 and TRBJ2-1, with 7 bases fitting TRBD2. With 5 bases clipped from V and 15 bases from J, the junction kept 19 bases outside the gene matches. Per germline, CDR1 SNHLY and CDR2 FYNNEI. The CDR3 is made up of 15 amino acids. The CDR3 DNA is TGTGCCAGCAGTTCCCGGGGGGAGCGCGGGGTACCAAGGTTCTTC. Its protein is CASSSRGERGVPRFF.

In its sample, this clonotype was seen many times. CDR3 in DNA: TGTGCCAGCAGCAAAGGACTAGCGGGGGGATTTGGGTACAATGAGCAGTTCTTC. Translating it yields CASSKGLAGGFGYNEQFF. The rearrangement links TRBV21-1 to TRBJ2-1; TRBD2, the table's D call, lacks a check against the DNA. TRBV21-1 is recorded as a pseudogene. The CDR3 sequence is 18 residues long.

This sequence joins TRBV5-5 and TRBJ2-2; either TRBD1 or TRBD2 may fit D (5 bases each). The CDR3 runs 15 residues. V lost 0 bases and J 5 bases, leaving 11 bases between the germline ends. Germline assignment: CDR1 SGHKS and CDR2 YYEKEE (reference sequence). CDR3 nucleotide sequence: TGTGCCAGCAGCTTGGCCCAGGGCGGGACCGGGGAGCTGTTTTTT. It translates to CASSLAQGGTGELFF.

This chain connects TRBV7-6 to TRBJ2-5, with TRBD2 matching 10 bases. The CDR3 runs 16 residues. Losses at the gene ends were 5 bases for V and 1 base for J; bases not matched to a gene: 7. From germline, CDR1 is SGHVS and CDR2 FNYEAQ. The CDR3 DNA reads as TGTGCCAGCAGCCTTAGCGGGGGGTCCCTCCAAGAGACCCAGTACTTC. It is translated as CASSLSGGSLQETQYF.

This clonotype has at least ten counts. The genes are TRBV12-3 or TRBV12-4 and TRBJ1-5, with TRBD1 matching over 7 bases. The J segment lost 6 bases and the V segment lost 6 bases, leaving 8 bases of the junction unmatched. The CDR3 sequence is 14 residues long. CDR3: CASSSDRAGQPQHF. In DNA, the CDR3 is TGTGCCAGCAGCTCCGACAGGGCTGGTCAGCCCCAGCATTTT.

Ten or more counts support this clonotype. The gene calls are TRBV6-6 and TRBJ2-7; 8 bases line up with TRBD1. Trimming took 0 bases from V and 5 from J; bases not matched to a gene: 3. The CDR3 has 14 amino acids. CDR1 is MNHNY, CDR2 SVGAGI, per germline (reference sequence). CDR3: CASSYSRTGNEQYF. The CDR3 region has the DNA TGTGCCAGCAGTTACTCTCGGACAGGGAACGAGCAGTACTTC.

Many counts were recorded for this clonotype. CDR3 sequence: CAISTVSGNTIYF. The CDR3 bases are TGCGCCATCTCGACGGTCTCTGGAAACACCATATATTTT. This rearrangement joins TRBV4-1 to TRBJ1-3; D unresolved. Germline V gene sequence: CDR1 MGHRA, CDR2 YSYEKL. The V and J ends lost 10 bases and 0 bases respectively, with 10 bases between them. CDR3 length equals 13 residues.

This clonotype was detected many times. This chain links TRBV6-5 with TRBJ1-1; weak D call: TRBD1 (5 bases). The ends were cut back, 6 bases at V and 3 bases at J, with 17 bases in the middle. CDR3 length equals 15 residues. Germline loops: CDR1 MNHEY, CDR2 SVGAGI. The CDR3 sequence is CASRRGWGKDTEAFF. CDR3 in DNA: TGTGCCAGCAGGCGAGGGTGGGGGAAGGACACTGAAGCTTTCTTT.

This clonotype was counted a single time. V usage is TRBV9 and J usage is TRBJ1-1; weak D call: TRBD1 (5 bases). This CDR3 is 14 amino acids long. V lost 0 bases, J lost 1 base, and 7 bases lay in between. Germline values: CDR1 SGDLS, CDR2 YYNGEE. Written as DNA, the CDR3 is TGTGCCAGCAGCGTAGCAGGGCCGAACACTGAAGCTTTCTTT. This translates into CASSVAGPNTEAFF. The full variable domain, completed using reference TRBV9 and TRBJ1-1, is DSGVTQTPKHLITATGQRVTLRCSPRSGDLSVYWYQQSLDQGLQFLIQYYNGEERAKGNILERFSAQQFPDLHSELNLSSLELGDSALYFCASSVAGPNTEAFFGQGTRLTVV.

This clonotype was counted ten times or more. The chain uses TRBV20-1 and TRBJ2-7, with D uncertain. The V end lost 2 bases, the J end lost 6 bases, and 8 bases lay between the germline ends. Germline V lookup: CDR1 DFQATT, CDR2 SNEGSKA (reference sequence). The CDR3 spans 11 residues. The CDR3 sequence: CSARHDREQYF. The DNA for the CDR3 is TGCAGTGCTAGACATGACCGCGAGCAGTACTTC.

This clonotype has at least ten counts. This chain links TRBV7-8 with TRBJ2-3; 8 bases fit TRBD2. CDR3 length: 18 amino acids. Looked up from germline, CDR1 is SGHVS and CDR2 is FQNEAQ. Unmatched junction bases numbered 12, after V lost 2 bases and J lost 2 bases. CDR3 residues: CASSLPVGAGGLTDTQYF. The CDR3 DNA reads as TGTGCCAGCAGCTTACCCGTCGGTGCGGGGGGCCTCACAGATACGCAGTATTTT.

This clonotype has a count of ten or more. The CDR3 is CASSSPLGPSSSGNTIYF. The CDR3 DNA sequence: TGTGCCAGCAGTTCACCCCTCGGGCCGTCGAGCTCTGGAAACACCATATATTTT. The V gene is TRBV28, the J gene TRBJ1-3; D is unresolved. The CDR3 covers 18 residues. Germline loops: CDR1 MDHEN, CDR2 SYDVKM. V gave up 4 bases and J gave up 0 bases, with 19 bases separating them. The variable domain in full, with the rest retrieved from reference TRBV28 and TRBJ1-3, is DVKVTQSSRYLVKRTGEKVFLECVQDMDHENMFWYRQDPGLGLRLIYFSYDVKMKEKGDIPEGYSVSREKKERFSLILESASTNQTSMYLCASSSPLGPSSSGNTIYFGEGSWLTVV.

This clonotype was detected ten times or more. The CDR3 loop reads CASSTRTGRDEQYF. The CDR3, as DNA: TGTGCCAGCAGTACCCGGACAGGCCGAGACGAGCAGTACTTC. The rearrangement uses TRBV6-1 and TRBJ2-7; 7 positions match TRBD1. V was pared by 5 bases and J by 5 bases, with 9 bases of the junction left unmatched. The CDR3 consists of 14 residues. Germline V gene sequence: CDR1 MNHNS, CDR2 SASEGT.

This clonotype was seen many times. The chain uses TRBV5-6 and TRBJ1-2, with 10 bases lining up with TRBD1. Germline V gene data show CDR1 as SGHDT and CDR2 as YYEEEE. Germline trimming cut 4 bases from V and 1 base from J; bases unmatched to any gene: 13. This CDR3 region has 18 residues. The CDR3 spells CASSEIAAGQGINYGYTF. The DNA of the CDR3 is TGTGCCAGCAGCGAAATTGCGGCGGGACAGGGGATTAACTATGGCTACACCTTC.